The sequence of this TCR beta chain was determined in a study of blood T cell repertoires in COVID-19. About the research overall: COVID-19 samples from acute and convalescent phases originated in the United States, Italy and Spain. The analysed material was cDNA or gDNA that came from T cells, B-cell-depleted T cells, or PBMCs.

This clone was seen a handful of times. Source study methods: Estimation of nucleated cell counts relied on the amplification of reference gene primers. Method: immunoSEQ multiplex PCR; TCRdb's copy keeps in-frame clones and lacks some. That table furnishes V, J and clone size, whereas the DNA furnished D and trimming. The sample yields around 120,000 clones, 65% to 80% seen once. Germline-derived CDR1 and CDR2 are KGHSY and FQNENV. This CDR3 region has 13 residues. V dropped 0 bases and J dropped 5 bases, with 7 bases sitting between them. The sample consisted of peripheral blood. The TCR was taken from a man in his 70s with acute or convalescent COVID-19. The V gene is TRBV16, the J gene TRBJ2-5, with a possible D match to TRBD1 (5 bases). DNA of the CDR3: TGTGCCAGCAGCCAATCTAGGGGCGAGACCCAGTACTTC. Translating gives CASSQSRGETQYF.